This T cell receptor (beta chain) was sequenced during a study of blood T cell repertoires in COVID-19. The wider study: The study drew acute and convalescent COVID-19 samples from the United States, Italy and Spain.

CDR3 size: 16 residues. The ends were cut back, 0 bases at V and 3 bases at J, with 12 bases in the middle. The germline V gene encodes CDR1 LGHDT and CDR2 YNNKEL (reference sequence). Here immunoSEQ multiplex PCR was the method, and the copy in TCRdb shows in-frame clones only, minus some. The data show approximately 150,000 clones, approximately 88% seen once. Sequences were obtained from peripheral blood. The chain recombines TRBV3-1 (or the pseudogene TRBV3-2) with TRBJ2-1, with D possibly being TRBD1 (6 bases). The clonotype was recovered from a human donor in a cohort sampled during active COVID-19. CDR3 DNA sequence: TGTGCCAGCAGCCAAGACCGGACAGACTACTACAATGAGCAGTTCTTC. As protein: CASSQDRTDYYNEQFF.